This T cell receptor beta chain is drawn from a study of spatial heterogeneity in lung cancer. Described time point: blood at routine non-recurrence follow-up after resection. Sequencing of whole RNA from tumor, nontumor lung or frozen PBMC involved no sorting. Using its own MiXCR run on the 5' RACE reads, TCRdb lists one record per CDR3 protein. The table records more than 25,000 distinct CDR3 sequences, roughly 6% of them present only once. The table lists this clonotype with many counts. Trimming cost V 1 base and J 2 bases; bases outside gene matches: 5. The CDR3 extends over 17 amino acids. The clonotype was recovered from a male donor with early-stage non-small cell lung cancer. J is TRBJ1-6 and V is TRBV12-3 or TRBV12-4; 7 bases fit TRBD1. The material sequenced was PBMCs, taken at follow-up. CDR3 bases: TGTGCCAGCAGTTTAGGCAGGGGGGGCACCTATAATTCACCCCTCCACTTT. As protein: CASSLGRGGTYNSPLHF.